This T cell receptor (beta chain) was recovered during a study of blood T cells in healthy people across ages. This clonotype was found a few times. Its antigen remains unknown. Study-level points and caveats: Per million T cells, TCR beta diversity dropped about linearly as age rose.

In germline, CDR1 is SEHNR, CDR2 FQNEAQ (reference sequence). Losses at the gene ends were 4 bases for V and 8 bases for J; bases not matched to a gene: 8. The CDR3 loop spans 15 amino acids. A J-beta primer mix and a sample-barcoded 5' primer were used in a second PCR of roughly 6 to 12 cycles. Sequencing yielded, for each sample, at least 2.5 million paired-end reads carrying CDR3. One entry per CDR3 protein, called by TCRdb with MiXCR from the 5' RACE reads. Counted here are 1 million or so distinct CDR3 sequences, under 30% occurring once; the ten biggest clones make up approximately 0.79%. These data were also reused for a study on T cells of mothers and their children.

This clonotype was obtained from a girl aged 2 to 10 in good health. Sequenced sample: blood. V gene TRBV7-9 combines with J gene TRBJ1-4; 9 nucleotides align to TRBD1. In DNA form, the CDR3 reads TGTGCCAGCAGCTGGGGGGACAGGGAAAACGAAAAACTGTTTTTT. Translation: CASSWGDRENEKLFF.